The 2 T cell receptor beta chains below come from one sample, sequenced in a study of T cell repertoires in cytomegalovirus infection. Each CDR3 protein gets one entry after TCRdb re-called the reads with MiXCR. This sample has a few hundred thousand distinct CDR3 sequences, with 42% found just once. Their recognized antigens are unknown. Sequencing was performed on cultured PBMCs, taken from culture after CMV antigen stimulation. The source of these receptors is a human donor in good health (CMV status not recorded). Some clones in this sample may be carry-over from other donors' samples.

This clonotype appeared a few times. The gene calls are TRBV6-6 and TRBJ2-1; 8 positions agree with TRBD2. Trimming took 2 bases from V and 7 from J; bases not matched to a gene: 4. This CDR3 has 14 amino acids. Germline CDR1 MNHNY, CDR2 SVGAGI (reference sequence). CDR3 DNA sequence: TGTGCCAGCAGTTACGGCGGGGGGCAAAATGAGCAGTTCTTC. It is translated as CASSYGGGQNEQFF.

The rearrangement links TRBV7-8 to TRBJ2-3; 7 bases match TRBD2. The length of the CDR3 is 15 residues. V was pared by 2 bases and J by 4 bases, with 6 bases of the junction left unmatched. Germline CDR1 reads SGHVS; CDR2 reads FQNEAQ. CDR3 DNA: TGTGCCAGCAGCTTAAGGGCGGGAGAGTCAGATACGCAGTATTTT. The encoded protein is CASSLRAGESDTQYF.